Listed below are T cell receptor beta chains from one sample, sequenced in a study of T cell repertoires in cytomegalovirus infection. TCRdb redid the calling of the reads with MiXCR, one entry per CDR3 protein. The table includes approximately 1,000,000 distinct CDR3 sequences, about a third detected once. These receptors' targets are unknown. Sequences were derived from cultured CD8+ T cells from PBMCs, sampled from culture after CMV antigen stimulation. The receptors stem from a human donor in good health (CMV status not recorded). Some clones in this sample may be carry-over from other donors' samples. Both conserved end residues are part of each CDR3. D genes are given only for firm matches. Size tells how often a clone was seen (once, few, many) or the class of an expanded clone, and some rows leave it out.

d_call	v_call	j_call	clone_size	cdr3_aa	cdr3_nt
.	TRBV19	TRBJ2-3	.	CASSPEAATFYTDTQYF	TGTGCCAGTAGTCCCGAGGCGGCAACTTTTTACACAGATACGCAGTATTTT
.	TRBV20-1	TRBJ2-1	.	CSATQDRGGLHYNEQFF	TGCAGTGCCACCCAGGACCGCGGGGGCCTCCACTACAATGAGCAGTTCTTC
.	TRBV19	TRBJ1-4	.	CASSLGEGLTNEKLFF	TGTGCCAGTAGTCTTGGGGAAGGCCTAACTAATGAAAAACTGTTTTTT
TRBD2	TRBV7-6	TRBJ2-7	.	CASSILAGGGRQEQYF	TGTGCCAGCAGCATACTAGCGGGGGGCGGGCGTCAGGAGCAGTACTTC
.	TRBV7-8	TRBJ2-3	many	CASSFPTTGASTDTQYF	TGTGCCAGCAGCTTTCCCACGACCGGTGCTAGCACAGATACGCAGTATTTT
.	TRBV19	TRBJ1-2	few	CASSIELEGQGYTF	TGTGCCAGTAGTATAGAGTTGGAGGGACAAGGCTACACCTTC
.	TRBV29-1	TRBJ2-5	many	CSGYGASASETQYF	TGCAGCGGCTACGGGGCCTCAGCTTCAGAGACCCAGTACTTC
.	TRBV6-1	TRBJ1-5	.	CASSERQASNQPQHF	TGTGCCAGCAGTGAGAGACAGGCTAGCAATCAGCCCCAGCATTTT
.	TRBV28	TRBJ2-4	.	CASSSPREAKNIQYF	TGTGCCAGCAGTTCCCCCCGGGAGGCCAAAAACATTCAGTACTTC
.	TRBV3-1	TRBJ2-4	few	CASSQVPDGPKNIQYF	TGTGCCAGCAGCCAAGTTCCCGATGGACCGAAAAACATTCAGTACTTC
TRBD1	TRBV6-1	TRBJ2-2	once	CASKLRAGQVYSGPGELFF	TGTGCCAGCAAACTGAGGGCAGGACAGGTCTACTCGGGACCCGGGGAGCTGTTTTTT
.	TRBV6-1	TRBJ2-7	.	CASSDARCGSYEQYF	TGTGCCAGCAGTGATGCAAGGTGTGGCTCCTACGAGCAGTACTTC
TRBD1	TRBV5-1	TRBJ1-1	many	CASSLGQGAQNTEAFF	TGCGCCAGCAGCTTGGGACAGGGGGCGCAGAACACTGAAGCTTTCTTT
TRBD1	TRBV6-4	TRBJ2-1	.	CASSDYRGREQFF	TGTGCCAGCAGTGATTACAGGGGGCGGGAGCAGTTCTTC
.	TRBV7-6	TRBJ1-1	.	CASSLEGITEAFF	TGTGCCAGCAGCTTAGAGGGAATCACTGAAGCTTTCTTT
.	TRBV7-9	TRBJ1-2	few	CASSLAARADGYTF	TGTGCCAGCAGCTTAGCGGCCCGGGCAGACGGCTACACCTTC